Below are 5 T cell receptor beta chains sequenced from a single sample in a study of spatial heterogeneity in lung cancer. Time point described: blood at routine non-recurrence follow-up after resection. In TCRdb, the 5' RACE reads were re-called with MiXCR into one record per CDR3 protein. Of over 45,000 distinct CDR3 sequences in the sample, approximately 10% are singletons; the top ten hold roughly a third. The sample consisted of PBMCs, taken at follow-up. Receptors originate from a male donor with early-stage non-small cell lung cancer.

This clonotype was observed many times. The J gene is TRBJ2-6, the V gene TRBV27; TRBD1 is a possible D gene (5 bases). CDR1 and CDR2 from the germline V gene are MNHEY and SMNVEV (reference sequence). The CDR3 covers 15 residues. Trimming left V 1 base short and J 4 bases short, with 8 bases between. DNA for the CDR3: TGTGCCAGCAGTTTATGGGGCTCAGGGGCCAACGTCCTGACTTTC. This sequence encodes CASSLWGSGANVLTF.

This clonotype occurred many times. The J gene is TRBJ2-7, the V gene TRBV6-6; no clear D. The CDR3 runs to 14 residues. Per germline, CDR1 MNHNY and CDR2 SVGAGI (reference sequence). Trimming removed 5 bases at V and 2 bases at J, with 13 bases between. The CDR3 loop is CASSPRTDPYEQYF. The CDR3 DNA follows: TGTGCCAGCAGTCCAAGGACGGATCCCTACGAGCAGTACTTC.

This clonotype was counted many times. The chain couples TRBV5-1 to TRBJ2-2, with 7 nucleotides matching TRBD2. Per germline, CDR1 SGHRS and CDR2 YFSETQ. The J segment lost 7 bases and the V segment lost 4 bases, leaving 10 bases of the junction unmatched. This CDR3 spans 15 amino acids. Written as DNA, the CDR3 is TGCGCCAGCAGCGTCGGGACTACCCGAGGCGGGGAGCTGTTTTTT. Protein: CASSVGTTRGGELFF.

This clonotype was picked up many times. The rearrangement uses TRBV6-5 and TRBJ1-1; possible D gene TRBD1, 6 bases. The CDR3 is 14 amino acids. The germline V gene encodes CDR1 MNHEY and CDR2 SVGAGI. V gave up 4 bases and J gave up 1 base, with 10 bases separating them. In DNA form, the CDR3 reads TGTGCCAGCAGTTCTCAGGGGAAGAACACTGAAGCTTTCTTT. It encodes CASSSQGKNTEAFF.

This clonotype occurred many times. This rearrangement joins TRBV6-6 to TRBJ1-6, with D uncertain. Trimming pared 0 bases from V and 6 bases from J, leaving 15 bases between. The CDR3 has 17 residues. Germline V CDR1 and CDR2: MNHNY, SVGAGI (reference sequence). The CDR3 sequence: CASSYSISGSSNSPLHF. CDR3 DNA: TGTGCCAGCAGTTACTCGATTTCGGGGAGTAGTAATTCACCCCTCCACTTT.